Listed here are 14 T cell receptor beta chains from one sample, sequenced in a study of cytomegalovirus exposure and HLA in healthy donors. Sequencing used immunoSEQ multiplex PCR; TCRdb keeps in-frame clones, though not all of them. The sample consists of approximately 57,000 clones, 80% to 95% of them appearing once. Sequenced: PBMCs. All receptors come from a woman aged 18-29 years in good health and CMV-seronegative.

The CDR3 is CAISERTGGTDTQYF. CDR3 nucleotide sequence: TGTGCCATCAGTGAGAGGACAGGGGGCACAGATACGCAGTATTTT. V and J are TRBV10-3 and TRBJ2-3, with 9 bases identical to TRBD1. CDR1 and CDR2 from the germline V gene are ENHRY and SYGVKD. The CDR3 has 15 amino acids. V trimming: 2 bases; J trimming: 1 base; junction bases outside the gene matches: 1.

The chain recombines TRBV7-9 with TRBJ2-3; 7 bases fit TRBD1. V lost 5 bases to trimming and J lost 6 bases; unmatched junction nucleotides: 2. The CDR3 spans 12 residues. Germline V CDR1 and CDR2: SEHNR, FQNEAQ (reference sequence). The CDR3: CASSPQGDTQYF. CDR3 DNA sequence: TGTGCCAGCAGCCCACAGGGGGATACGCAGTATTTT.

V and J are TRBV6-5 and TRBJ2-1; no firm D call. V gave up 0 bases and J gave up 7 bases, with 7 bases separating them. The CDR3 has 13 amino acids. Per germline, CDR1 MNHEY and CDR2 SVGAGI. The CDR3 nucleotides read TGTGCCAGCAGTTACTCGAGAATAAATGAGCAGTTCTTC. Amino acids: CASSYSRINEQFF.

The chain is built from TRBV6-1 and TRBJ1-3; possible D gene TRBD1, 5 bases. The CDR3 sequence is 17 residues long. Germline CDR1 MNHNS, CDR2 SASEGT. V lost 0 bases and J lost 0, with 12 bases in between. CDR3: CASSEASTVYSGNTIYF. CDR3 coding DNA: TGTGCCAGCAGTGAAGCCTCGACAGTTTACTCTGGAAACACCATATATTTT.

This clone was counted only a few times. The V call is TRBV19, the J call TRBJ2-5; D might be TRBD2 (5 bases). Germline V gene data show CDR1 as LNHDA and CDR2 as SQIVND (reference sequence). The CDR3 contains 14 residues. V dropped 7 bases and J dropped 5 bases, with 17 bases sitting between them. CDR3 in amino acids: CASKVSVSGETQYF. CDR3 nucleotides: TGTGCCAGTAAGGTATCGGTATCGGGGGAGACCCAGTACTTC.

The count of this clone is one. This chain links TRBV19 with TRBJ2-7; TRBD1 matches 7 bases. In germline, CDR1 is LNHDA, CDR2 SQIVND (reference sequence). The CDR3 runs 14 residues. J gave up 2 bases and V 5 bases, and 6 bases lay outside the gene matches. The chain's CDR3 is CASSPFQGAYEQYF. The DNA of the CDR3 is TGTGCCAGTAGTCCTTTTCAGGGGGCCTACGAGCAGTACTTC.

This sequence joins TRBV30 and TRBJ2-1, with TRBD2 matching over 12 bases. This CDR3 is built from 14 residues. Per germline, CDR1 GTSNPN and CDR2 SVGIG (reference sequence). After removal of 5 bases from V and 12 bases from J, the junction contained 11 bases not matched to a gene. Here the CDR3 reads CAWSEGLAGQRQFF. The CDR3 DNA reads TGTGCCTGGTCAGAAGGACTAGCGGGACAAAGGCAGTTCTTC.

Written as DNA, the CDR3 is TGTGCCAGCAGCCAAGCGTCAGGGGGCTCGGTGGTTGGCTATGGCTACACCTTC. This encodes CASSQASGGSVVGYGYTF. The chain joins TRBV4-2 to TRBJ1-2, with 8 bases matching TRBD1. The J segment lost 4 bases and the V segment lost 1 base, leaving 14 bases of the junction unmatched. This CDR3 comprises 18 residues. Germline CDR1 and CDR2: LGHNA and YNFKEQ.

The gene calls are TRBV7-6 and TRBJ2-2; 7 bases map to TRBD1. The CDR3 consists of 16 residues. Germline values: CDR1 SGHVS, CDR2 FNYEAQ. V shed 10 bases, J shed 0 bases, and the junction held 11 bases outside the gene matches. The CDR3 spells CATSGTAYANTGELFF. Here the CDR3 DNA reads TGTGCCACCTCTGGGACAGCCTACGCGAACACCGGGGAGCTGTTTTTT.

The gene calls are TRBV7-6 and TRBJ2-2; D perhaps matches TRBD1 (5 bases). The V end lost 6 bases, the J end lost 3 bases, and 17 bases lay between the germline ends. Germline V gene lookup returns CDR1 SGHVS and CDR2 FNYEAQ. The CDR3 consists of 16 residues. CDR3 in amino acids: CASRTTDSPYTGELFF. The DNA for the CDR3 is TGTGCCAGCAGAACCACCGACAGCCCCTACACCGGGGAGCTGTTTTTT.

The V gene is TRBV11-2, the J gene TRBJ1-1, with D possibly TRBD1 on 5 matching bases. Between the trimmed V and J ends, which lost 1 base and 4 bases, there was a span of 10 bases. This CDR3 contains 14 residues. Per germline, CDR1 SGHAT and CDR2 FQNNGV. CDR3 region: CASSLGQGGTEAFF. In DNA form, the CDR3 reads TGTGCCAGCAGCTTAGGGCAGGGCGGCACTGAAGCTTTCTTT.

The J gene is TRBJ2-7, the V gene TRBV29-1; D not certain. This CDR3 is 12 amino acids long. V shed 4 bases and J shed 1 base, with 8 bases lying between them. Germline CDR1 and CDR2: SQVTM and ANQGSEA. CDR3 DNA: TGCAGCGTTGGAGTGAAATCCTACGAGCAGTACTTC. Translating gives CSVGVKSYEQYF.

The genes are TRBV9 and TRBJ2-3; D is possibly TRBD2 (6 bases). Trimming left V 3 bases short and J 0 bases short, with 14 bases between. The CDR3 is made up of 16 amino acids. CDR1 SGDLS and CDR2 YYNGEE come from the germline V gene. CDR3 loop: CASSEGLRTSTDTQYF. The CDR3 DNA reads as TGTGCCAGCAGCGAGGGACTTCGGACTAGCACAGATACGCAGTATTTT.

The J gene is TRBJ2-3, the V gene TRBV6-1; possible D gene TRBD2, 7 bases. The V end was cut by 0 bases, the J end by 2 bases, with 12 bases between. Germline lookup yields CDR1 MNHNS and CDR2 SASEGT. CDR3 length: 16 residues. CDR3 sequence (DNA): TGTGCCAGCAGTGAAGCACGCGGGGGCCCCACAGATACGCAGTATTTT. Protein: CASSEARGGPTDTQYF.